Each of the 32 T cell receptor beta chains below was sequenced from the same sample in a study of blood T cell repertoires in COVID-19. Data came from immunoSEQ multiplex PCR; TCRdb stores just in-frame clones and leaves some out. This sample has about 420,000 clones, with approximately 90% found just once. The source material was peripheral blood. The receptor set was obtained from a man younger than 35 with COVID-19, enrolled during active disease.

CDR3 coding DNA: TGTGCCAGCGATAGAGGGTTCGGGGAGCTGTTTTTT. Amino acids: CASDRGFGELFF. The rearrangement joins TRBV21-1 to TRBJ2-2; TRBD2, the table's D call, lacks a check against the DNA. TRBV21-1 constitutes a pseudogene. This CDR3 spans 12 amino acids.

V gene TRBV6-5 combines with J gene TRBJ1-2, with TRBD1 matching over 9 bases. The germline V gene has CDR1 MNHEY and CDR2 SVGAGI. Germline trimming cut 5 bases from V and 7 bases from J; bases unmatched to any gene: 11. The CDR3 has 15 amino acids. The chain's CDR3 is CASSRSGTGTAGYTF. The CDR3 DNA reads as TGTGCCAGCAGTCGCTCCGGGACAGGGACGGCTGGCTACACCTTC.

CDR3 bases: TGTGCCAGCAGTTACTTGTGGGCCCCAAGCTATGGCTACACCTTC. This translates into CASSYLWAPSYGYTF. The rearrangement links TRBV6-6 to TRBJ1-2, with D uncertain. Per germline, CDR1 MNHNY and CDR2 SVGAGI (reference sequence). V shed 1 base and J shed 4 bases, with 13 bases lying between them. CDR3 length: 15 amino acids.

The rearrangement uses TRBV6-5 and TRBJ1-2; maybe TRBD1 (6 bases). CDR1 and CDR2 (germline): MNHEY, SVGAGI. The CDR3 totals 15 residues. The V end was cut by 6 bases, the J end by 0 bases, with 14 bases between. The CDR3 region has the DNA TGTGCCAGCAGCCGACGACAGGCTTCTAACTATGGCTACACCTTC. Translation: CASSRRQASNYGYTF.

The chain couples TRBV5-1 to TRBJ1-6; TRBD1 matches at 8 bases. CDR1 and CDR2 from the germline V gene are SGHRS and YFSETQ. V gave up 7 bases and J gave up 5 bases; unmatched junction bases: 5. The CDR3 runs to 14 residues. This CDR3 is CASQTGQDNSPLHF. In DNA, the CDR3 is TGCGCCAGCCAAACGGGACAGGATAATTCACCCCTCCACTTT.

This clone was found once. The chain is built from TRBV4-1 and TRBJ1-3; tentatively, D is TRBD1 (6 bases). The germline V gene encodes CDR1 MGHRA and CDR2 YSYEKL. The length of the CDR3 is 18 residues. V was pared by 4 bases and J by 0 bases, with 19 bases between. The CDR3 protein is CASSLFWTEPSSGNTIYF. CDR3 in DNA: TGCGCCAGCAGCCTTTTCTGGACAGAGCCTAGCTCTGGAAACACCATATATTTT.

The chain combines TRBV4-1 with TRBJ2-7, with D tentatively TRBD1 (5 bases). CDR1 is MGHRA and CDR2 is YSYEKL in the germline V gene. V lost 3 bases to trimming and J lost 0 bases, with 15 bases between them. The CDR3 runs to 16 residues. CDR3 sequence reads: CASSHPGLRNSYEQYF. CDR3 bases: TGCGCCAGCAGCCATCCAGGGTTGAGAAACTCCTACGAGCAGTACTTC.

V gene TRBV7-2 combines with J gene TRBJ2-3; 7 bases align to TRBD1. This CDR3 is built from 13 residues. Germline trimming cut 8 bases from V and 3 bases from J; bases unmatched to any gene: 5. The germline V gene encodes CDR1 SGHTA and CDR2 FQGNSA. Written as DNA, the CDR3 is TGTGCCAGCGGGACAGATCAAACAGATACGCAGTATTTT. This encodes CASGTDQTDTQYF.

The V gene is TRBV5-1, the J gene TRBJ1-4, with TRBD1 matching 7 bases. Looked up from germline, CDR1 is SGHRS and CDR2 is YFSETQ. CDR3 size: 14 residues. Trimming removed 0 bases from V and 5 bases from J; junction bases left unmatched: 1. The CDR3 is CASSLARGNEKLFF. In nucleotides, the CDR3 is TGCGCCAGCAGCTTGGCCAGGGGGAATGAAAAACTGTTTTTT.

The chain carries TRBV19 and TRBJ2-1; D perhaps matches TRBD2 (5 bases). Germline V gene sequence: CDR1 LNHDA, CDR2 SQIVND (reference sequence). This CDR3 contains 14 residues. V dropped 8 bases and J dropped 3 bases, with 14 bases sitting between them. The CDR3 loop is CASSSGLYYNEQFF. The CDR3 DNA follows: TGTGCCAGTTCTAGTGGACTCTACTACAATGAGCAGTTCTTC. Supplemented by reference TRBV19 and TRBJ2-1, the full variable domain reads DGGITQSPKYLFRKEGQNVTLSCEQNLNHDAMYWYRQDPGQGLRLIYYSQIVNDFQKGDIAEGYSVSREKKESFPLTVTSAQKNPTAFYLCASSSGLYYNEQFFGPGTRLTVL.

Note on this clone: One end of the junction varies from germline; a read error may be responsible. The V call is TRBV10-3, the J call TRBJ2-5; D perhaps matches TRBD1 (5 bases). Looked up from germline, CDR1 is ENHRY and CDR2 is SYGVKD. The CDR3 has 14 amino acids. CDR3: CAISESGQEETQYF. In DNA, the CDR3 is TGTGCCATCAGCGAGTCCGGACAAGAAGAGACCCAGTACTTC.

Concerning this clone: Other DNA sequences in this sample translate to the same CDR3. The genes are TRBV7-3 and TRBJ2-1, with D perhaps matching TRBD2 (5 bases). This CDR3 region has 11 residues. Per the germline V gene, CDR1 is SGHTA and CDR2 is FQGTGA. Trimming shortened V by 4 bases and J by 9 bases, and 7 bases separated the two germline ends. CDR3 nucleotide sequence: TGTGCCAGCAGCTCCGGAGGTGAGCAGTTCTTC. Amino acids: CASSSGGEQFF.

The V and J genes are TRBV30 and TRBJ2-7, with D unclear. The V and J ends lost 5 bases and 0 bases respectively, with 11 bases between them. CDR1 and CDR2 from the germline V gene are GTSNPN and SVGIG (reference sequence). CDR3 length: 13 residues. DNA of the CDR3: TGTGCCTGGTCCTGGCGGTACTCCTACGAGCAGTACTTC. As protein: CAWSWRYSYEQYF.

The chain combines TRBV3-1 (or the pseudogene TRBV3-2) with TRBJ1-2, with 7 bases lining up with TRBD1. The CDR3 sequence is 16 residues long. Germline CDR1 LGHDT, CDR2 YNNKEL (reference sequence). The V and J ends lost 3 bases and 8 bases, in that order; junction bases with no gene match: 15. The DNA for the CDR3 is TGTGCCAGCAGCCATGTTGACAGGGTAAGGTCCGGAGGCTACACCTTC. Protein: CASSHVDRVRSGGYTF.

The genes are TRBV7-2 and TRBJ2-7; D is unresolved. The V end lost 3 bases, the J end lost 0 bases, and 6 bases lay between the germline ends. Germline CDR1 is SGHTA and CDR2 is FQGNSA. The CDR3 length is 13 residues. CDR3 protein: CASSFGVSYEQYF. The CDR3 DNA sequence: TGTGCCAGCAGCTTTGGAGTCTCCTACGAGCAGTACTTC.

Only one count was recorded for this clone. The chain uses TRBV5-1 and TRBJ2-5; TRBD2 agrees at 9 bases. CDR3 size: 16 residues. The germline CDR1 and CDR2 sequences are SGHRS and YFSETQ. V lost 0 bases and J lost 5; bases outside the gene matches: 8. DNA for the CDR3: TGCGCCAGCAGCTTGGAGCCTAGCGGGATGGGGGAGACCCAGTACTTC. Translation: CASSLEPSGMGETQYF. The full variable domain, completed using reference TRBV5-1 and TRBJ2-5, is KAGVTQTPRYLIKTRGQQVTLSCSPISGHRSVSWYQQTPGQGLQFLFEYFSETQRNKGNFPGRFSGRQFSNSRSEMNVSTLELGDSALYLCASSLEPSGMGETQYFGPGTRLLVL.

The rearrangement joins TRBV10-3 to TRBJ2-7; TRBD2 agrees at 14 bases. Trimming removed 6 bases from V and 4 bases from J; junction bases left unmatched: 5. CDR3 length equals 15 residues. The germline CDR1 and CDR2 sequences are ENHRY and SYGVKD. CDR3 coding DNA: TGTGCCATCAGCGAAAGGACTAGCGGGAGGTACGAGCAGTACTTC. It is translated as CAISERTSGRYEQYF.

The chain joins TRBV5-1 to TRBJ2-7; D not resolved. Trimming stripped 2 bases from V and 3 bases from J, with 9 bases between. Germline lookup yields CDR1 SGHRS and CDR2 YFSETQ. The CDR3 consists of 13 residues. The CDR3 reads CASSLRQDYEQYF. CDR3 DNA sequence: TGCGCCAGCAGCTTAAGGCAGGACTACGAGCAGTACTTC.

The CDR3 loop is CASRDSTSGSSYEQYF. The CDR3, as DNA: TGTGCCAGCAGGGATTCGACTAGCGGGAGCTCCTACGAGCAGTACTTC. The chain combines TRBV6-6 with TRBJ2-7, with 12 nucleotides matching TRBD2. The CDR3 contains 16 residues. V lost 6 bases and J lost 0; bases outside the gene matches: 6. Germline V gene lookup returns CDR1 MNHNY and CDR2 SVGAGI (reference sequence).

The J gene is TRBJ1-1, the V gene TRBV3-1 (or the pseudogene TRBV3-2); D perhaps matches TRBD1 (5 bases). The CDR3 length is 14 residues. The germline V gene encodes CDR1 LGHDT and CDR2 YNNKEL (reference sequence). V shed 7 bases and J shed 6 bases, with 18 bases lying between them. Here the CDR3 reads CASTLGAHGAEAFF. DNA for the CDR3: TGTGCCAGCACCCTAGGGGCCCATGGGGCTGAAGCTTTCTTT.

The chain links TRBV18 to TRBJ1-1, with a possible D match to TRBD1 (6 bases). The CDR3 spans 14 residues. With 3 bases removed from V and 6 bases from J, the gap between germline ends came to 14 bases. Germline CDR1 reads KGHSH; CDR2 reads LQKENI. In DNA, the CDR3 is TGTGCCAGCTCACCGAACGGGGGGCAGGCTGAAGCTTTCTTT. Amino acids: CASSPNGGQAEAFF. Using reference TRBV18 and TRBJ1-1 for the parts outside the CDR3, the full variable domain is NAGVMQNPRHLVRRRGQEARLRCSPMKGHSHVYWYRQLPEEGLKFMVYLQKENIIDESGMPKERFSAEFPKEGPSILRIQQVVRGDSAAYFCASSPNGGQAEAFFGQGTRLTVV.

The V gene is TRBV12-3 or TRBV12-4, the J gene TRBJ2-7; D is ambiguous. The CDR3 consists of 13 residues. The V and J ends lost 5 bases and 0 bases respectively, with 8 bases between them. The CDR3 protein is CASSPRFSYEQYF. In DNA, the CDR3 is TGTGCCAGCAGTCCTCGGTTCTCCTACGAGCAGTACTTC.

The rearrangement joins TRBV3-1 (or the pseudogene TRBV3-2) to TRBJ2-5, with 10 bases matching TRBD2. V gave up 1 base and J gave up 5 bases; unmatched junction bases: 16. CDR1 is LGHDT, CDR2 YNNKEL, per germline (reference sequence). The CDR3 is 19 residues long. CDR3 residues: CASSQVTKREGSLGETQYF. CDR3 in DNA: TGTGCCAGCAGCCAAGTGACTAAGCGGGAGGGCTCCTTAGGGGAGACCCAGTACTTC.

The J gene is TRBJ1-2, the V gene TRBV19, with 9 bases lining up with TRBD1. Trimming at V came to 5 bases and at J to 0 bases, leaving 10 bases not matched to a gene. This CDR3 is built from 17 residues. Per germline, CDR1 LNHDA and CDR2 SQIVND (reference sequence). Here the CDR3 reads CASSPGTGIDTNYGYTF. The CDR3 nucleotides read TGTGCCAGTAGTCCCGGGACAGGGATCGATACTAACTATGGCTACACCTTC.

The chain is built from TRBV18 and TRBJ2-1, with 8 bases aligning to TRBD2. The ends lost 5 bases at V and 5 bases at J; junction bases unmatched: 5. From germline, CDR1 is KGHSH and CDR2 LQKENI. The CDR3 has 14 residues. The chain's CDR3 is CASSTSGNDNEQFF. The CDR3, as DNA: TGTGCCAGCTCAACTAGCGGCAATGACAATGAGCAGTTCTTC.

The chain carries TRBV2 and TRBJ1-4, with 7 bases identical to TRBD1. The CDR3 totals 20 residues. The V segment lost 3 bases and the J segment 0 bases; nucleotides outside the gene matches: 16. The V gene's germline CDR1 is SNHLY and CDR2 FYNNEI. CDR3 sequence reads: CASSDKLWDRDLATNEKLFF. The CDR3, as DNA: TGTGCCAGCAGTGATAAGCTTTGGGACAGAGACCTTGCAACTAATGAAAAACTGTTTTTT.

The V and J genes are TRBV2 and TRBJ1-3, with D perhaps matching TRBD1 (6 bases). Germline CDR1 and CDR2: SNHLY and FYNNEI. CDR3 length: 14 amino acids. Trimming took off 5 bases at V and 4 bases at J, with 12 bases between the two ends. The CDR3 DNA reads TGTGCCAGCAGTAACAGGGTGGCGGGAAACACCATATATTTT. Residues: CASSNRVAGNTIYF.

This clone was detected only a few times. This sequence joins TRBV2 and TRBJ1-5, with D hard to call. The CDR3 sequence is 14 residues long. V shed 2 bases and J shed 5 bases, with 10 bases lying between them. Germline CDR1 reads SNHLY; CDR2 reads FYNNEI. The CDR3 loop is CASSEPGLHQPQHF. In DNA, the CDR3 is TGTGCCAGCAGTGAACCCGGGTTGCATCAGCCCCAGCATTTT. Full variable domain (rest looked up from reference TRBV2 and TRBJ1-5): EPEVTQTPSHQVTQMGQEVILRCVPISNHLYFYWYRQILGQKVEFLVSFYNNEISEKSEIFDDQFSVERPDGSNFTLKIRSTKLEDSAMYFCASSEPGLHQPQHFGDGTRLSIL.

The CDR3 protein is CATSLAATYEQYF. CDR3 nucleotides: TGTGCCACCTCGCTAGCGGCTACCTACGAGCAGTACTTC. This sequence joins TRBV12-3 or TRBV12-4 and TRBJ2-7; 7 bases map to TRBD2. CDR3 length: 13 amino acids. Losses at the gene ends were 10 bases for V and 2 bases for J; bases not matched to a gene: 8.

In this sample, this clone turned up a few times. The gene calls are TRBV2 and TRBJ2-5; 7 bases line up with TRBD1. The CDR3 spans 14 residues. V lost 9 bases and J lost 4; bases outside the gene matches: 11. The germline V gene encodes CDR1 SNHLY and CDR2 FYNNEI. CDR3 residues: CASNRGLERETQYF. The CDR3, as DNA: TGTGCCAGTAACAGGGGTCTTGAACGAGAGACCCAGTACTTC.

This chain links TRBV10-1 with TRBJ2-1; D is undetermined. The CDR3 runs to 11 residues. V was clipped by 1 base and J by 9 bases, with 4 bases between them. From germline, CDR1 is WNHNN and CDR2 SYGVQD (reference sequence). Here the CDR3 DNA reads TGCGCCAGCAGTGAGTTCGGTGAGCAGTTCTTC. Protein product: CASSEFGEQFF.

The CDR3 spells CASSQGSGQSSEQYF. DNA for the CDR3: TGCGCCAGCAGCCAAGGGAGCGGTCAGTCTTCCGAGCAGTACTTC. The genes are TRBV4-1 and TRBJ2-7; tentatively, D is TRBD2 (5 bases). Germline values: CDR1 MGHRA, CDR2 YSYEKL. The ends were cut back, 1 base at V and 6 bases at J, with 16 bases in the middle. The CDR3 contains 15 residues.